Listed below are T cell receptor beta chains from one sample, sequenced in a study of blood T cell repertoires in COVID-19. Here immunoSEQ multiplex PCR was the method, and the copy in TCRdb shows in-frame clones only, minus some. This table holds some 46,000 clones, 70% to 90% found once. Sample: peripheral blood. The receptor set was obtained from a woman of 80 years or more with COVID-19, enrolled during active disease. Both conserved end residues are trimmed from each CDR3. The D gene is left open where the match is weak.

TRBV18 12 TRBD1 ASSQGQEHYEQY
TRBV7-8 18 TRBD2 ASSFAGAPGLAGGSYEQY
TRBV11-2 10 NA ASSLFSGQAF
TRBV18 13 NA ASSPRGQAGDTQY
TRBV2 13 TRBD2 ASSGLAGPLGTQY
TRBV11-2 12 TRBD1 ASSPPDRVDEQF
TRBV25-1 12 NA ASSESGSNTEAF
TRBV7-8 14 NA ASSLALNAMNTEAF
TRBV4-2 16 TRBD1 ASSQDLTGTVTTYEQY
TRBV9 11 NA ASSALGDGELF
TRBV5-4 14 TRBD2 ASSLPGGITYNEQF
TRBV6-5 8 NA ASFRSEAF
TRBV19 14 TRBD1 ANPNPGQRADTEAF
TRBV6-5 12 TRBD1 ASSWDRGADTQY
TRBV15 13 NA ATSRGGQNQETQY
TRBV5-1 13 TRBD1 ASSSVPGQSDTQY
TRBV4-1 15 TRBD2 ASSPSPASGSGETQY
TRBV18 14 TRBD2 ASSPDKAGGVNEQF
TRBV2 14 TRBD1 ASSERTGQVPGELF
TRBV4-3 11 NA ASSHTQGYEQY
TRBV28 13 TRBD1 ASSLDEGTGYEQY
TRBV5-1 13 NA ASSLSRRDTDTQY
TRBV7-3 12 NA ASSANRVTGELF
TRBV28 13 TRBD1 ASSSLGQGNTEAF
TRBV28 13 TRBD2 ASSLKLAGGYEQY
TRBV5-4 13 TRBD1 ASSLRTGNNSPLH
TRBV18 13 NA ASSPPSRMGSEQY
TRBV5-1 11 NA ASSLDRPYEQY
TRBV5-1 12 NA ASRQGGNTGELF
TRBV6-2/TRBV6-3 14 NA ASSYSGGLYSYEQY
TRBV6-5 13 TRBD1 ASKKRGQPNTEAF
TRBV7-2 14 TRBD2 ASSDWAGESSYEQY
TRBV7-2 14 NA ASSLGRGLGGNTIY
TRBV5-6 10 NA ASSSLRGKAF
TRBV5-1 11 NA ASSPGTSHEQY